This entry features one T cell receptor beta chain sequence. Antigen specificity is unknown. Sequenced by immunoSEQ multiplex PCR; TCRdb stores in-frame clones only, minus some. The data contain some 30,000 clones, about three quarters of them seen just once; the ten biggest clones take up about a sixth. This sample is drawn from a study of CD4 T cells in relation to SARS-CoV-2 and coronaviruses. Turning to the study itself: ViraFEST: approximately 10-day antigen culture of PBMCs, then TCR beta CDR3 sequencing. No peptide or an HIV-1 Nef peptide pool served as negative control.

General study results and limits: Monoreactive clones expanded significantly more to SARS-CoV-2 than crossreactive clones did.

The CDR3 is made up of 14 amino acids. Germline CDR1 reads SGHTA; CDR2 reads FQGNSA. V lost 0 bases, J lost 1 base, and 6 bases lay in between. Unexposed donor CD4+ T cells date from about 2011-2018, before the COVID-19 pandemic. CD4+ T cells were isolated from the cells after more than 8 days of culture. About 2 million PBMCs per well were cultured with roughly 10 IU/ml IL-2. Material: CD4+ T cells from PBMCs, cultured in vitro. This clonotype was obtained from a human donor in good health. The J gene is TRBJ1-1, the V gene TRBV7-2; D not resolved. CDR3 amino acids: CASSLAGPNTEAFF. CDR3 nucleotide sequence: TGTGCCAGCAGCTTAGCAGGGCCGAACACTGAAGCTTTCTTT.